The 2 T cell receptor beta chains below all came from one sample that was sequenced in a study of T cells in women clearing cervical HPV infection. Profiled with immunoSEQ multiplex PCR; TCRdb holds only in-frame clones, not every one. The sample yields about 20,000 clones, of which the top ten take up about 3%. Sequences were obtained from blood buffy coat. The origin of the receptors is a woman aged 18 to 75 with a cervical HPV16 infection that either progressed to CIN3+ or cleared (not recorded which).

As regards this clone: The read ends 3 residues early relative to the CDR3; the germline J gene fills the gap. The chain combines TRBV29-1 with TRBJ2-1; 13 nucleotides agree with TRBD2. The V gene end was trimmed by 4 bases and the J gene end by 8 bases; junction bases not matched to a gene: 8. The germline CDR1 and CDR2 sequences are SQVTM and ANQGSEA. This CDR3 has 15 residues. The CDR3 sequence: CSVGFTSGGGDEQFF. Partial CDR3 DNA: TGCAGCGTTGGATTTACTAGCGGGGGGGGCGATGAG.

CDR3 in amino acids: CASSVGWTAYNEQFF. The part of the CDR3 DNA that was read is TGTGCCAGCAGCGTAGGTTGGACAGCATACAATGAG. The chain is built from TRBV9 and TRBJ2-1; D may be TRBD1 (6 bases). The read terminates 3 residues ahead of where the CDR3 ends, so the germline J gene completes it. Per the germline V gene, CDR1 is SGDLS and CDR2 is YYNGEE. V was clipped by 0 bases and J by 4 bases, with 11 bases between them. The CDR3 is 15 residues long.